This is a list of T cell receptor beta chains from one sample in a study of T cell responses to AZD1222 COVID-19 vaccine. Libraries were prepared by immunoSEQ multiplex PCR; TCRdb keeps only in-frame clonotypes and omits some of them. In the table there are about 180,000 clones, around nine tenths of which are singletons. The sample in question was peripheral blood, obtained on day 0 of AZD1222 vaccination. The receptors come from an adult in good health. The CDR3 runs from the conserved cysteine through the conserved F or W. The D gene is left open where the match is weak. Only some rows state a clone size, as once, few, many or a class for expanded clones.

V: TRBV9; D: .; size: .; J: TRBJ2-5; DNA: TGTGCCAGCAGCGTAGGGGGGAGTCCCCCCCGGGAGACCCAGTACTTC; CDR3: CASSVGGSPPRETQYF
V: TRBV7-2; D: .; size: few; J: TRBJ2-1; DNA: TGTGCCAGCAGCTTATCTAGGCGCGCGTTCTTC; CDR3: CASSLSRRAFF
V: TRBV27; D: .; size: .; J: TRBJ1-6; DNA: TGTGCCAGCAGTTTATATGCGGTCGGGGATAATTCACCCCTCCACTTT; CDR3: CASSLYAVGDNSPLHF
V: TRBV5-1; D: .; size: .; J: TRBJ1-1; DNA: TGCGCCAGCAGCTTGGTGTCAGGGAACACTGAAGCTTTCTTT; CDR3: CASSLVSGNTEAFF
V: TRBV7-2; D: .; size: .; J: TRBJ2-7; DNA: TGTGCCAGCAGCGACTCTGCGATCCGCCGCTACGAGCAGTACTTC; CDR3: CASSDSAIRRYEQYF
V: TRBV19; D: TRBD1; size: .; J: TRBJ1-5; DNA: TGTGCCAGTAGTACTGGACAGGGAGCTAATCAGCCCCAGCATTTT; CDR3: CASSTGQGANQPQHF
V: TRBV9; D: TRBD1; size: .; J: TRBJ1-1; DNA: TGTGCCAGCAGCGTCGGGACAGGAACGAACACTGAAGCTTTCTTT; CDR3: CASSVGTGTNTEAFF
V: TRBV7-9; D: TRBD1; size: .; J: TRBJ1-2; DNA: TGTGCCAGCAGCTTAGCGGGGACAGGGGCTAACTATGGCTACACCTTC; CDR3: CASSLAGTGANYGYTF
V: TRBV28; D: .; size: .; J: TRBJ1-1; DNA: TGTGCCAGCAGTTTTCCCGGGCTGAACACTGAAGCTTTCTTT; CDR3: CASSFPGLNTEAFF
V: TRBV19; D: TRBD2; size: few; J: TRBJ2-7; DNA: TGTGCCAGTAGTTTCCCCGGGAGGACCTACGAGCAGTACTTC; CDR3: CASSFPGRTYEQYF
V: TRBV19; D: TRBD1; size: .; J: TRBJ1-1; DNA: TGTGCCAGTAGTATAGCCTTGGACAGGGAGAACACTGAAGCTTTCTTT; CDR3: CASSIALDRENTEAFF
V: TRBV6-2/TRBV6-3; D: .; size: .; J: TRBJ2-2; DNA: TGTGCCAGCAGCCCCGTCCAGCGCTCGAACACCGGGGAGCTGTTTTTT; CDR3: CASSPVQRSNTGELFF
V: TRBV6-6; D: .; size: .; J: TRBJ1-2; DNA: TGTGCCAGCAGTTACTCCGGGACGGACTATGGCTACACCTTC; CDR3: CASSYSGTDYGYTF
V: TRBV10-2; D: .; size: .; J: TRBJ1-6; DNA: TGCGCCAGCAGTGCTAGTCAGGGGATATCGGATTCACCCCTCCACTTT; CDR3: CASSASQGISDSPLHF
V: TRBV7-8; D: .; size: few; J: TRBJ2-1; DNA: TGTGCCAGCAGCTTAGTCGGCGGGGGCACCCTGGGCGTATACAATGAGCAGTTCTTC; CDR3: CASSLVGGGTLGVYNEQFF
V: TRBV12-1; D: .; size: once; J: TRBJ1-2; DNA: TGTGCCAGCAGCCTATCCCCCCGGGGGGACGACAACTATGGCTACACCTTC; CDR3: CASSLSPRGDDNYGYTF
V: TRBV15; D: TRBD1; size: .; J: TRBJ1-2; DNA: TGTGCCACCAGCAGGGCTTCGACAGGGATTGATGGCTACACCTTC; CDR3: CATSRASTGIDGYTF
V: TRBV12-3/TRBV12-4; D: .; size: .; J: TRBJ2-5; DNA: TGTGCCAGCAGTTTTTCCGAGACCCAGTACTTC; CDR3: CASSFSETQYF
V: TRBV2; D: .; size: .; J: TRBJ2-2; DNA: TGTGCCAGCAGTGAAGGGGACTACACCGGGGAGCTGTTTTTT; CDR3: CASSEGDYTGELFF
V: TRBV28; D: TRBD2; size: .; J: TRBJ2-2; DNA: TGTGCCAGCAGCCTCGCGGTACTAGCGGGGGGAAGTAACGGGGAGCTGTTTTTT; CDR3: CASSLAVLAGGSNGELFF
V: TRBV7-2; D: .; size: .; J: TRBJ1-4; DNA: TGTGCCAGCGGCAGGGTTTTGGATGAAAAACTGTTTTTT; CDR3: CASGRVLDEKLFF
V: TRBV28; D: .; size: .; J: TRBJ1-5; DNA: TGTGCCAGCAGTTTCAGCAATCAGCCCCAGCATTTT; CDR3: CASSFSNQPQHF
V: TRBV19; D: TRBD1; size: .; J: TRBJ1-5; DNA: TGTGCCACAAACAAGGGACAGAGCAATCAGCCCCAGCATTTT; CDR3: CATNKGQSNQPQHF